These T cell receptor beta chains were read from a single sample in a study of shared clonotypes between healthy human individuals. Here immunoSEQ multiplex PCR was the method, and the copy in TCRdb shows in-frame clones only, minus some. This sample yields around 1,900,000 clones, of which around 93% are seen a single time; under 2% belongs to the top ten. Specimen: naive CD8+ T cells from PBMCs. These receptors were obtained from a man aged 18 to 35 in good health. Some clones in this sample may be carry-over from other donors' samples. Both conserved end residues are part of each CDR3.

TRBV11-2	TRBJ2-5	CASSWSTPGTGMVTQYF
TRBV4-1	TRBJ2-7	CASSGQDRTGYEQYF
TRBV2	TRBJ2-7	CASRGDRAGTSGLHYEQYF
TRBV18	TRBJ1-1	CASSDSRKALMNTEAFF
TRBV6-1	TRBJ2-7	CASQTWTSGSYEQYF
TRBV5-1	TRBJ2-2	CASSWTGIAAGELFF
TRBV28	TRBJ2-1	CASRLDSSYNEQFF
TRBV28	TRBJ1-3	CATTFVSGNTIYF
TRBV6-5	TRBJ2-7	CAKYPGYEQYF
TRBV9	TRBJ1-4	CASGQGQGNEKLFF
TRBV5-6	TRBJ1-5	CASSLWGQGFSQPQHF
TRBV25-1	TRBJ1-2	CASSEWGGPRYGYTF
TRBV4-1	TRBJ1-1	CASSQREGQLSEAFF